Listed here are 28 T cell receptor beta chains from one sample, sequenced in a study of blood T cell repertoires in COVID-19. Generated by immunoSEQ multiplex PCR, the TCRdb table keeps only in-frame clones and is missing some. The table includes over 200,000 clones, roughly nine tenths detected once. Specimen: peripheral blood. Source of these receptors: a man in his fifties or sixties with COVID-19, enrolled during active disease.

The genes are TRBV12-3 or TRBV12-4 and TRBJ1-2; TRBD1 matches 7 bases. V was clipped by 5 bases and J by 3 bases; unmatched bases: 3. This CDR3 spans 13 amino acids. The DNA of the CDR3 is TGTGCCAGCAGTCCCACAGGGGACTATGGCTACACCTTC. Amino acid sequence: CASSPTGDYGYTF.

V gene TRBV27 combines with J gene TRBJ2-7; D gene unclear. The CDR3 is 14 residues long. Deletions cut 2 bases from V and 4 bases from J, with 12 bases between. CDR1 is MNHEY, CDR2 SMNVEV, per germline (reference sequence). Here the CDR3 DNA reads TGTGCCAGCAGTTTAACCTTTACAGATTACGAGCAGTACTTC. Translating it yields CASSLTFTDYEQYF.

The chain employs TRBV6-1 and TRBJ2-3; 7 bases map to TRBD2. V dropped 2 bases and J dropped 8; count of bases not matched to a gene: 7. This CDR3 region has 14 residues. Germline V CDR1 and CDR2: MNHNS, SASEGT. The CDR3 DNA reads TGTGCCAGCAGTGAATCGGGACTACAGGTTACGCAGTATTTT. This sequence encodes CASSESGLQVTQYF.

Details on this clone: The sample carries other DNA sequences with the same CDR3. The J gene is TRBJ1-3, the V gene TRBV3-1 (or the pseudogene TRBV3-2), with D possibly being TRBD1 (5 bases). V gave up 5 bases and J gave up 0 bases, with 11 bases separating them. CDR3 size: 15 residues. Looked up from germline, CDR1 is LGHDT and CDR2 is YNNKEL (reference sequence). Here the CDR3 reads CASSGHRSSGNTIYF. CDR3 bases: TGTGCCAGCAGCGGTCACAGGAGCTCTGGAAACACCATATATTTT.

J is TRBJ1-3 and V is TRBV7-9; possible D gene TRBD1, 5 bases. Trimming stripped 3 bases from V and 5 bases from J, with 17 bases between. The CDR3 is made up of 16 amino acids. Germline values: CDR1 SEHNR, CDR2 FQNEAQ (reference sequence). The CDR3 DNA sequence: TGTGCCAGCAGCTTTGGGGCGGGAATGTCGAGAAACACCATATATTTT. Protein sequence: CASSFGAGMSRNTIYF.

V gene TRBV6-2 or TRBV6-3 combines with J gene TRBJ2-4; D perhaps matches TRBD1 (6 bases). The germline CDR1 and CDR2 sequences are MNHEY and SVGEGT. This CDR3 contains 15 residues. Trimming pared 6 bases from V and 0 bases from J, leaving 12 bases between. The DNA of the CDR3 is TGTGCCAGCAGCTCGGACAGTCTAGCCAAAAACATTCAGTACTTC. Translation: CASSSDSLAKNIQYF.

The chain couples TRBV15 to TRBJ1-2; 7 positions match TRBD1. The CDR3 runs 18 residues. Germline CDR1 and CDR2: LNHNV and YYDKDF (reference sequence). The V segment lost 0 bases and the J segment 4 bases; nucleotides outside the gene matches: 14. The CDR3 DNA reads TGTGCCACCAGCAGAGATCCAAGGAGGGGGCCCTCCCTCTATGGCTACACCTTC. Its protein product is CATSRDPRRGPSLYGYTF.

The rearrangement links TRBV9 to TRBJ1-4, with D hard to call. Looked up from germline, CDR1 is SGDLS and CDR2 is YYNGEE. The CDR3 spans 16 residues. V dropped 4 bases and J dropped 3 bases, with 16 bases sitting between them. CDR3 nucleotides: TGTGCCAGCAGCTCTGGAAGGAGGGTGGCTAATGAAAAACTGTTTTTT. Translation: CASSSGRRVANEKLFF.

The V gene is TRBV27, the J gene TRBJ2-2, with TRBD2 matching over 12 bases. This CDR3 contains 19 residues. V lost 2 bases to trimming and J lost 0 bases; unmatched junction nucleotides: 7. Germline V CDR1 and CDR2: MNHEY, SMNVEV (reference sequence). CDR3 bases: TGTGCCAGCAGTTTAACGGGGACTAGCGGGTTCGCGAACACCGGGGAGCTGTTTTTT. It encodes CASSLTGTSGFANTGELFF.

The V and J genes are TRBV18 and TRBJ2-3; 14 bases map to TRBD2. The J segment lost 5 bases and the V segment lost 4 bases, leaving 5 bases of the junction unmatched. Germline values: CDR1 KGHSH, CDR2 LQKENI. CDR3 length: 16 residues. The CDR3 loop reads CASSLRTSGGRDTQYF. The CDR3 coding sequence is TGTGCCAGCTCACTCCGGACTAGCGGGGGGCGAGATACGCAGTATTTT. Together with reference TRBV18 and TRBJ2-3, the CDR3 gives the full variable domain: NAGVMQNPRHLVRRRGQEARLRCSPMKGHSHVYWYRQLPEEGLKFMVYLQKENIIDESGMPKERFSAEFPKEGPSILRIQQVVRGDSAAYFCASSLRTSGGRDTQYFGPGTRLTVL.

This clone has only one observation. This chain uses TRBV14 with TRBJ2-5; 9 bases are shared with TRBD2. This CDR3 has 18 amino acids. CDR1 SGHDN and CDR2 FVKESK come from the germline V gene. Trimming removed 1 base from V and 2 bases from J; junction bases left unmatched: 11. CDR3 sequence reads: CASSQGFSGSIQQETQYF. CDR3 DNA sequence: TGTGCCAGCAGCCAAGGATTTAGCGGGAGCATCCAACAAGAGACCCAGTACTTC. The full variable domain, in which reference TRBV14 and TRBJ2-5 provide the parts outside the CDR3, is EAGVTQFPSHSVIEKGQTVTLRCDPISGHDNLYWYRRVMGKEIKFLLHFVKESKQDESGMPNNRFLAERTGGTYSTLKVQPAELEDSGVYFCASSQGFSGSIQQETQYFGPGTRLLVL.

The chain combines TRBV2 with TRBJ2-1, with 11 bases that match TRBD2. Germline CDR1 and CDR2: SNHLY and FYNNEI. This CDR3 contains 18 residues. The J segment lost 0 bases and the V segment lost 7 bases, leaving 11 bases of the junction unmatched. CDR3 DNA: TGTGCCAGCACCAGAGTGACTAGCGGGGAGTCCTCCTACAATGAGCAGTTCTTC. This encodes CASTRVTSGESSYNEQFF.

The chain's CDR3 is CASSSDRNNQPQHF. DNA of the CDR3: TGTGCCAGCAGCTCCGACAGAAACAATCAGCCCCAGCATTTT. The gene calls are TRBV7-9 and TRBJ1-5, with D perhaps TRBD1 (5 bases). Germline CDR1 reads SEHNR; CDR2 reads FQNEAQ (reference sequence). The CDR3 loop spans 14 amino acids. Trimming shortened V by 4 bases and J by 3 bases, and 10 bases separated the two germline ends.

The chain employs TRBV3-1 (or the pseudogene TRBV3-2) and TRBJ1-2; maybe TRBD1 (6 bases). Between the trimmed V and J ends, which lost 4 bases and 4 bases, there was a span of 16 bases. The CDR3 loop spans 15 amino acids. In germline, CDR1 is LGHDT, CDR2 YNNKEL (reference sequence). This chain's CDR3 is CASSPHRGAAYGYTF. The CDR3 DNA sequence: TGTGCCAGCAGCCCCCATCGGGGGGCGGCCTATGGCTACACCTTC.

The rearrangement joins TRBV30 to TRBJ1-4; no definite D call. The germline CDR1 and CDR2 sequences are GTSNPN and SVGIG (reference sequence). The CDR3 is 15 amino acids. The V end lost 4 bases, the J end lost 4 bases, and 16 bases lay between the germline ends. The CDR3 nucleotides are TGTGCCTGGACCAAAGCGGGGTTGAGTAATGAAAAACTGTTTTTT. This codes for CAWTKAGLSNEKLFF.

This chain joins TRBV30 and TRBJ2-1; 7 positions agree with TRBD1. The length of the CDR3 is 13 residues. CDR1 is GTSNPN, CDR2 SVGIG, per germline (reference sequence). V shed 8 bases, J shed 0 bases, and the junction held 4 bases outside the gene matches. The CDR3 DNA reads TGTGCCCGGGACAGCCTCTCCTACAATGAGCAGTTCTTC. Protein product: CARDSLSYNEQFF.

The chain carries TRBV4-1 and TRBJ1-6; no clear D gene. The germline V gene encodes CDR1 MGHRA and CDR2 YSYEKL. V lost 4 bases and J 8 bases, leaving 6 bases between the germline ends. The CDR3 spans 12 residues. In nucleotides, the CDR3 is TGCGCCAGCAGCCCCTTAGATTCACCCCTCCACTTT. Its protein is CASSPLDSPLHF.

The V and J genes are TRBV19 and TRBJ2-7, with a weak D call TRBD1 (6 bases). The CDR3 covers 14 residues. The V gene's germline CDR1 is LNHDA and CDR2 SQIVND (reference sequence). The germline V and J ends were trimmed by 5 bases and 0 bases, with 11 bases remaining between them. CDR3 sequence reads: CASSPWTASYEQYF. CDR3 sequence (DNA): TGTGCCAGTAGTCCTTGGACAGCCTCCTACGAGCAGTACTTC.

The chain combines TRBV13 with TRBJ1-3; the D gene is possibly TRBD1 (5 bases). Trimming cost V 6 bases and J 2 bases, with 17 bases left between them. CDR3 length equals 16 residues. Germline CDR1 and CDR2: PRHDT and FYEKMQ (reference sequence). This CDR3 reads CASRGPNTGAGNTIYF. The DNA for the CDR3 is TGTGCCAGCAGAGGTCCCAACACGGGGGCTGGAAACACCATATATTTT.

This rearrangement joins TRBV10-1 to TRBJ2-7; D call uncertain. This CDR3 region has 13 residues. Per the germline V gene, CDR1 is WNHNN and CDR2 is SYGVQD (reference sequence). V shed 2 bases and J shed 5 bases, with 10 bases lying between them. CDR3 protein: CASSETMGHEQYF. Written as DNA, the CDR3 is TGCGCCAGCAGTGAGACGATGGGCCACGAGCAGTACTTC.

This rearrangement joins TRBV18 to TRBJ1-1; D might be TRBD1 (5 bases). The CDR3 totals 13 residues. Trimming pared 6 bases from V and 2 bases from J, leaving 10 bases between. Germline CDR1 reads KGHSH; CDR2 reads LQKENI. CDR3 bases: TGTGCCAGCTCCAGGGAAGGAAACACTGAAGCTTTCTTT. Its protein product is CASSREGNTEAFF.

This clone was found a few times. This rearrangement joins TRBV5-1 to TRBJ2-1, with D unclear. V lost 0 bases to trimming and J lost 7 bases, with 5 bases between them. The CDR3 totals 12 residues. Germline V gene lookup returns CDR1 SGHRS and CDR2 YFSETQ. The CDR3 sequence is CASSLETNEQFF. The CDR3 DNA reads TGCGCCAGCAGCTTGGAAACAAATGAGCAGTTCTTC.

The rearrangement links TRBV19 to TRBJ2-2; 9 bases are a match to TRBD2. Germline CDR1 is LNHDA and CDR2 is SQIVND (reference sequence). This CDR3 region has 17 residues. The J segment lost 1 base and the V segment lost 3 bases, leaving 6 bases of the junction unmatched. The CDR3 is CASSILAGPRNTGELFF. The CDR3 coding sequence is TGTGCCAGTAGTATTCTAGCGGGGCCCCGGAACACCGGGGAGCTGTTTTTT.

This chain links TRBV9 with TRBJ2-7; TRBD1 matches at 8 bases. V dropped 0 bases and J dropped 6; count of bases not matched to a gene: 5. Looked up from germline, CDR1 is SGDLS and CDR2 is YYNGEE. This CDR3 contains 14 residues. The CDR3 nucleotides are TGTGCCAGCAGCGTAGCTCCACAGGGGGGCGAGCAGTACTTC. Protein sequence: CASSVAPQGGEQYF.

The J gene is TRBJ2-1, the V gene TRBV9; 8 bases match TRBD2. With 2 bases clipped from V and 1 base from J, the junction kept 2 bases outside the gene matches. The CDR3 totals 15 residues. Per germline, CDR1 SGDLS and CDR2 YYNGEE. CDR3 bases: TGTGCCAGCAGCGTCGGCGGGGGGTCCTACAATGAGCAGTTCTTC. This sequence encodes CASSVGGGSYNEQFF.

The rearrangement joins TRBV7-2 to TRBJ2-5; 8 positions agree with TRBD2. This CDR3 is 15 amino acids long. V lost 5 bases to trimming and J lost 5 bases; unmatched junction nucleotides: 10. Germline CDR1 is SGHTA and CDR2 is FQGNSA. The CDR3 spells CASSPQVGGAETQYF. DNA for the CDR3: TGTGCCAGCAGCCCCCAAGTCGGGGGGGCGGAGACCCAGTACTTC.

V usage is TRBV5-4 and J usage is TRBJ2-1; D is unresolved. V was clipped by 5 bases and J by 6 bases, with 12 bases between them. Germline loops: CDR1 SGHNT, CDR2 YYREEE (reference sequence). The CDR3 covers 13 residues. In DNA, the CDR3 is TGTGCCAGCAGTCCCCCCCCGGGCAATGAGCAGTTCTTC. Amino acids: CASSPPPGNEQFF.

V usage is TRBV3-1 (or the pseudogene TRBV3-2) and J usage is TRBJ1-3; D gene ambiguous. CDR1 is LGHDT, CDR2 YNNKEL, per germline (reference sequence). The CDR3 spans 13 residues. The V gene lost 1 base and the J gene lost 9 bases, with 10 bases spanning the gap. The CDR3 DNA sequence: TGTGCCAGCAGCCAAGGTACACCGCCCACCATATATTTT. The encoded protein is CASSQGTPPTIYF.